This is a list of T cell receptor beta chains from one sample in a study of T cells in Graves' hyperthyroidism and ophthalmopathy. TCRdb passed the multiplex PCR reads through MiXCR, listing each CDR3 protein once. The table shows 250,000 to 400,000 distinct CDR3 sequences, with approximately 15% occurring only once. The sequencing input was blood. These receptors all come from a woman in her thirties or forties with Graves' ophthalmopathy. Each CDR3 is given with its conserved first and last residue. A D gene is named only where the DNA matches it firmly. Size is stated for part of the rows, as once, few or many counts, or as a class when the clone is expanded.

D,J,V,size,DNA,CDR3
TRBD1,TRBJ1-5,TRBV2,many,TGTGCCAGCCGGCAGGGGGGGAATAGCAATCAGCCCCAGCATTTT,CASRQGGNSNQPQHF
TRBD1,TRBJ2-7,TRBV5-4,.,TGTGCCAGCAGGAGGGACAGGGAGGCCCACGAGCAGTACTTC,CASRRDREAHEQYF
TRBD1,TRBJ2-4,TRBV15,many,TGTGCCACCAGCAGAGAGGGGACAGGGGGGGCCAAAAACATTCAGTACTTC,CATSREGTGGAKNIQYF
.,TRBJ2-7,TRBV6-1,.,TGTGCCAGCAGTGAAGCGGTTCGGGTCGAGCAGTACTTC,CASSEAVRVEQYF
TRBD2,TRBJ2-1,TRBV6-1,many,TGTGCCAGCAGTTATCTAGCGGGATTCAATGAGCAGTTCTTC,CASSYLAGFNEQFF
TRBD1,TRBJ1-5,TRBV12-3/TRBV12-4,many,TGTGCCAGCAGACAGGGGAGAGGACAGCCCCAGCATTTT,CASRQGRGQPQHF
.,TRBJ2-3,TRBV6-1,many,TGTGCCAGCTGGGCTTCGTCTGTCGCAGATACGCAGTATTTT,CASWASSVADTQYF
.,TRBJ2-5,TRBV20-1,many,TGCAGTGCTACTGGTTCCAAGACCCAGTACTTC,CSATGSKTQYF
.,TRBJ2-1,TRBV18,.,TGTGCCAGCTCACCCCTAGGTTACAATGAGCAGTTCTTC,CASSPLGYNEQFF
.,TRBJ1-2,TRBV6-5,many,TGTGCCAGCAGTTACCAACAAGGACAGTTTACTAACTATGGCTACACCTTC,CASSYQQGQFTNYGYTF
TRBD2,TRBJ2-3,TRBV30,.,TGTGCCTGGAGTGGAGCGGGAGGACCAGATACGCAGTATTTT,CAWSGAGGPDTQYF
TRBD2,TRBJ2-7,TRBV3-1,few,TGTGCCAGCAGCCAAGATTGGGGAGGGACTTCCTACGAGCAGTACTTC,CASSQDWGGTSYEQYF
.,TRBJ2-7,TRBV5-1,.,TGCGCCAGCAGCACAGGACAGCCGTCCTACGAGCAGTACTTC,CASSTGQPSYEQYF
.,TRBJ2-7,TRBV4-1,few,TGCGCCAGCAGCTCAAATAGCTACGAGCAGTACTTC,CASSSNSYEQYF
TRBD2,TRBJ2-5,TRBV20-1,many,TGCAGTGTTTTACTAGCGCCCGCCAAGGGGACCCAGTACTTC,CSVLLAPAKGTQYF
.,TRBJ1-2,TRBV10-3,many,TGTGCCACCTTAGGTCTGGGGCAAAACTATGGCTACACCTTC,CATLGLGQNYGYTF
.,TRBJ1-1,TRBV6-1,many,TGTGCCAGCAGTACTGGGCCAGACGACACTGAAGCTTTCTTT,CASSTGPDDTEAFF
.,TRBJ2-1,TRBV3-1,many,TGTGCCAGCAGCCAAGATCGGCTACCAAGCTACAATGAGCAGTTCTTC,CASSQDRLPSYNEQFF
.,TRBJ1-2,TRBV14,many,TGTGCCAGCAGCCAAACGGGGGTGAACTATGGCTACACCTTC,CASSQTGVNYGYTF
.,TRBJ1-2,TRBV19,.,TGTGCCAGTAGTTCCCACCTGACTACTGGCTACACCTTC,CASSSHLTTGYTF
TRBD1,TRBJ2-5,TRBV20-1,few,TGCAGTGCTAGCCGGGACAGCGACGACCGGGGCCATAGTATCGGTTTAGAAGAGACCCAGTACTTC,CSASRDSDDRGHSIGLEETQYF
.,TRBJ2-3,TRBV2,many,TGTGCCAGCAGTGAATACGACGGACGAGGAGATACGCAGTATTTT,CASSEYDGRGDTQYF
TRBD1,TRBJ1-1,TRBV27,.,TGTGCCAGCGACCAACAAGGGGGCAGGACTGAAGCTTTCTTT,CASDQQGGRTEAFF
TRBD2,TRBJ2-7,TRBV10-1,.,TGCGCCAGCAGTGCCCGCGGGGGTCCTCGGGACGAGCAGTACTTC,CASSARGGPRDEQYF
.,TRBJ2-1,TRBV28,many,TGTGCCAGCAAAGATCTAAGCTCCTACAATGAGCAGTTCTTC,CASKDLSSYNEQFF
.,TRBJ2-7,TRBV10-3,many,TGTGCCATCGGGGAGCCCACCTACTACGAGCAGTACTTC,CAIGEPTYYEQYF
TRBD2,TRBJ2-1,TRBV28,many,TGTGCCAGCAAAACTAGCGGGGGCTCCTACAATGAGCAGTTCTTC,CASKTSGGSYNEQFF
.,TRBJ1-2,TRBV5-6,few,TGTGCCAGCAGCTTGAAGAGGACATTCTACACCTTC,CASSLKRTFYTF
.,TRBJ1-4,TRBV20-1,.,TGCAGTGCTAGGAGGGAGAATGAAAAACTGTTTTTT,CSARRENEKLFF
TRBD2,TRBJ2-7,TRBV7-9,.,TGTGCCAGCAGCATAGGGACTAGCGGCACCTACGAGCAGTACTTC,CASSIGTSGTYEQYF
TRBD1,TRBJ1-2,TRBV6-1,many,TGTGCCAGCAGTCCGATAACCGGGACAGGGTATGGCTACACCTTC,CASSPITGTGYGYTF
.,TRBJ2-3,TRBV6-1,few,TGTGCCAGCAGTGAAGACTGGGGGGCGCCGAGCACAGATACGCAGTATTTT,CASSEDWGAPSTDTQYF
.,TRBJ1-5,TRBV12-3/TRBV12-4,.,TGTGCCAGCAGCTCCCTAGTAGGTAGCAATCAGCCCCAGCATTTT,CASSSLVGSNQPQHF
.,TRBJ2-5,TRBV20-1,many,TGCAGTGCTAGCACCTCGCAACAGACCCAGTACTTC,CSASTSQQTQYF
TRBD1,TRBJ1-1,TRBV11-2,many,TGTGCCAGCAGCCCTCCCCGACAGGGGGCTATTGAAGCTTTCTTT,CASSPPRQGAIEAFF
TRBD2,TRBJ2-1,TRBV5-8,many,TGCGCCAGCAGCTTGGGGGGGTTCTCCTACAATGAGCAGTTCTTC,CASSLGGFSYNEQFF
TRBD2,TRBJ2-2,TRBV20-1,few,TGCAGTGCTAGAGTAATAGCGGGAGTCGGGGGGGGGAACACCGGGGAGCTGTTTTTT,CSARVIAGVGGGNTGELFF
.,TRBJ2-2,TRBV27,few,TGTGCCAGCAGTTCACTGCCAGTCCACGGGGAGCTGTTTTTT,CASSSLPVHGELFF
TRBD2,TRBJ2-1,TRBV28,many,TGTGCCAGCAGATGGACTAGCGGGGCCCAGAGCTCCTACAATGAGCAGTTCTTC,CASRWTSGAQSSYNEQFF
TRBD2,TRBJ2-1,TRBV27,many,TGTGCCAGCAGCCGGACTAGCGGGAGTGGTTTAGGCAATGAGCAGTTCTTC,CASSRTSGSGLGNEQFF
TRBD1,TRBJ1-2,TRBV6-5,many,TGTGCCAGCAGTTACAAACCCAAAACAGGGGATGGCTACACCTTC,CASSYKPKTGDGYTF
.,TRBJ2-1,TRBV5-1,.,TGCGCCAGCAGCGCGGGGGACAGTTACAATGAGCAGTTCTTC,CASSAGDSYNEQFF
.,TRBJ1-1,TRBV3-1,many,TGTGCCAGCAGCCTAAGGGGGAGCGCTGAAGCTTTCTTT,CASSLRGSAEAFF